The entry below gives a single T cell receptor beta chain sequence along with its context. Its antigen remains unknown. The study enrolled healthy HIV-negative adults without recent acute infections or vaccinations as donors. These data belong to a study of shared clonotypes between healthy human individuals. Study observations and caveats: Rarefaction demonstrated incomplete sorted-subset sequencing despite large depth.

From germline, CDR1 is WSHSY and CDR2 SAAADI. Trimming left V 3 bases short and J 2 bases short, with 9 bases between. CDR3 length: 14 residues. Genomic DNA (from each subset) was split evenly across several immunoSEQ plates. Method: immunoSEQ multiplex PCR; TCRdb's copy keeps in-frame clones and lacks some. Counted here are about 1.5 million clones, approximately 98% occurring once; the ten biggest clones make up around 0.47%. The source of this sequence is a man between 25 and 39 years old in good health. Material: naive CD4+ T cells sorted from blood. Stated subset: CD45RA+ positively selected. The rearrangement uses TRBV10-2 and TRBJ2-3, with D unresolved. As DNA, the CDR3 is TGCGCCAGCAGTGATCGCACATCCACAGATACGCAGTATTTT. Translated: CASSDRTSTDTQYF.